The 27 T cell receptor beta chains given below trace back to one sample, sequenced in a study of shared clonotypes between healthy human individuals. The data were produced by immunoSEQ multiplex PCR, yet TCRdb's version contains in-frame clones alone and is incomplete. This table holds about 2.5 million clones, less than 95% found once. The specimen sequenced was naive CD4+ T cells from PBMCs. Subset noted: CD45RA+ positively selected. Receptor source: a man aged 18 to 29 in good health. Some clones in this sample may be carry-over from other donors' samples.

The genes are TRBV6-5 and TRBJ2-7; D possibly corresponds to TRBD2 (6 bases). The CDR3 has 14 amino acids. Trimming removed 5 bases from V and 0 bases from J, with 11 bases in between. Germline V gene sequence: CDR1 MNHEY, CDR2 SVGAGI. The CDR3 region is CASSPRRDSYEQYF. The CDR3 DNA sequence: TGTGCCAGCAGTCCGAGGCGGGACTCCTACGAGCAGTACTTC.

This clone turned up a few times. The rearrangement uses TRBV29-1 and TRBJ1-1; a possible D gene is TRBD1 (5 bases). Germline values: CDR1 SQVTM, CDR2 ANQGSEA. Trimming shortened V by 7 bases and J by 6 bases, and 12 bases separated the two germline ends. The CDR3 covers 11 residues. Here the CDR3 DNA reads TGCAGCGCACGCAGGGAGGCTGAAGCTTTCTTT. This encodes CSARREAEAFF. Variable domain in full (rest from reference TRBV29-1 and TRBJ1-1): SAVISQKPSRDICQRGTSLTIQCQVDSQVTMMFWYRQQPGQSLTLIATANQGSEATYESGFVIDKFPISRPNLTFSTLTVSNMSPEDSSIYLCSARREAEAFFGQGTRLTVV.

This clone was detected once. The chain joins TRBV27 to TRBJ2-1; 9 bases fit TRBD1. The germline CDR1 and CDR2 sequences are MNHEY and SMNVEV (reference sequence). The J segment lost 8 bases and the V segment lost 2 bases, leaving 4 bases of the junction unmatched. This CDR3 has 14 residues. CDR3 in amino acids: CASSLRDRVDEQFF. CDR3 DNA sequence: TGTGCCAGCAGTTTAAGGGACAGGGTCGATGAGCAGTTCTTC.

The chain has TRBV28 and TRBJ2-3; no definite D call. The CDR3 has 14 residues. Germline lookup yields CDR1 MDHEN and CDR2 SYDVKM. The V end lost 8 bases, the J end lost 2 bases, and 14 bases lay between the germline ends. As DNA, the CDR3 is TGTGCCAGCCCTCCCTCCTCGCCCACAGATACGCAGTATTTT. Its translation: CASPPSSPTDTQYF.

This clone was recorded only once. V gene TRBV6-5 combines with J gene TRBJ2-7, with a possible D match to TRBD1 (6 bases). Germline V gene sequence: CDR1 MNHEY, CDR2 SVGAGI. The V end lost 0 bases, the J end lost 2 bases, and 14 bases lay between the germline ends. The CDR3 has 16 residues. The CDR3 nucleotides are TGTGCCAGCAGTTACTCGATGTTGGACAGCACCTACGAGCAGTACTTC. Residues: CASSYSMLDSTYEQYF.

The rearrangement uses TRBV6-1 and TRBJ2-7, with 7 bases aligning to TRBD1. V was pared by 4 bases and J by 5 bases, with 5 bases of the junction left unmatched. CDR1 and CDR2 (germline): MNHNS, SASEGT. This CDR3 is built from 13 residues. The CDR3 loop reads CASSATGYNEQYF. The CDR3, as DNA: TGTGCCAGCAGTGCGACAGGGTACAACGAGCAGTACTTC.

This clone has only one observation. The chain carries TRBV4-1 and TRBJ2-3; 11 bases are shared with TRBD2. Trimming at V came to 0 bases and at J to 3 bases, leaving 5 bases not matched to a gene. Looked up from germline, CDR1 is MGHRA and CDR2 is YSYEKL. CDR3 size: 17 residues. CDR3 region: CASSQEATSGSTDTQYF. CDR3 DNA sequence: TGCGCCAGCAGCCAAGAGGCAACTAGCGGGAGTACAGATACGCAGTATTTT.

The chain has TRBV2 and TRBJ2-2; 7 bases agree with TRBD1. V was clipped by 8 bases and J by 2 bases; unmatched bases: 5. This CDR3 comprises 14 residues. Germline V lookup: CDR1 SNHLY, CDR2 FYNNEI. CDR3 sequence: CASGRQGNTGELFF. CDR3 DNA: TGTGCCAGCGGACGACAGGGAAACACCGGGGAGCTGTTTTTT.

The chain uses TRBV27 and TRBJ1-1; 7 bases match TRBD1. CDR3 length: 13 residues. With V trimmed by 5 bases and J by 10 bases, 10 bases remained unmatched. Germline loops: CDR1 MNHEY, CDR2 SMNVEV (reference sequence). For the CDR3, the DNA is TGTGCCAGCAGTAATCACGGAGGGGGCGCAGCTTTCTTT. It specifies CASSNHGGGAAFF.

The gene calls are TRBV6-4 and TRBJ2-7; 8 nucleotides line up with TRBD1. Germline lookup yields CDR1 MRHNA and CDR2 SNTAGT. V was clipped by 6 bases and J by 2 bases; unmatched bases: 15. The CDR3 totals 17 residues. The CDR3 DNA reads as TGTGCCAGCAGGACCGGGGGTGCGGGACAGGTCGCCTACGAGCAGTACTTC. It encodes CASRTGGAGQVAYEQYF.

V gene TRBV11-2 combines with J gene TRBJ1-1; D might be TRBD1 (5 bases). This CDR3 comprises 14 residues. CDR1 is SGHAT and CDR2 is FQNNGV in the germline V gene. V lost 5 bases and J lost 2, with 12 bases in between. The CDR3: CASSPTAINTEAFF. CDR3 DNA: TGTGCCAGCAGCCCGACAGCTATCAACACTGAAGCTTTCTTT.

The J gene is TRBJ2-7, the V gene TRBV28, with 10 bases aligning to TRBD1. The CDR3 runs 15 residues. Germline V lookup: CDR1 MDHEN, CDR2 SYDVKM. J gave up 5 bases and V 5 bases, and 9 bases lay outside the gene matches. This CDR3 is CASSAPGQGFDEQYF. CDR3 sequence (DNA): TGTGCCAGCAGTGCTCCGGGACAGGGGTTCGACGAGCAGTACTTC.

The V and J genes are TRBV15 and TRBJ2-2; tentatively, D is TRBD2 (7 bases). V lost 0 bases, J lost 5 bases, and 16 bases lay in between. This CDR3 comprises 17 residues. Germline V gene data show CDR1 as LNHNV and CDR2 as YYDKDF (reference sequence). The CDR3 spells CATSRERGRESTGELFF. CDR3 bases: TGTGCCACCAGCAGAGAGCGGGGGCGGGAAAGTACCGGGGAGCTGTTTTTT.

The genes are TRBV2 and TRBJ2-1; the match to TRBD2 covers 10 bases. J was trimmed by 5 bases and V by 6 bases; bases with no gene match: 1. The CDR3 extends over 13 amino acids. Germline V lookup: CDR1 SNHLY, CDR2 FYNNEI. The CDR3 bases are TGTGCCAGCAGGGGACTAGCGAACAATGAGCAGTTCTTC. Its protein product is CASRGLANNEQFF.

This sequence joins TRBV6-6 and TRBJ2-7; D is unresolved. CDR1 and CDR2 (germline): MNHNY, SVGAGI (reference sequence). Trimming took off 8 bases at V and 2 bases at J, with 13 bases between the two ends. The CDR3 totals 13 residues. DNA of the CDR3: TGTGCCAGCGGTCTGGGGTCCCCCTACGAGCAGTACTTC. Protein: CASGLGSPYEQYF.

This chain uses TRBV6-6 with TRBJ1-5; perhaps TRBD1 as D (5 bases). Trimming pared 4 bases from V and 4 bases from J, leaving 8 bases between. CDR1 and CDR2 (germline): MNHNY, SVGAGI (reference sequence). The CDR3 runs to 13 residues. The CDR3 region is CASSWGGNQPQHF. CDR3 coding DNA: TGTGCCAGCAGTTGGGGCGGTAATCAGCCCCAGCATTTT.

Points on this clone: In the same sample, other DNA sequences code for this CDR3. This rearrangement joins TRBV28 to TRBJ1-5; D call uncertain. CDR1 is MDHEN and CDR2 is SYDVKM in the germline V gene. This CDR3 is 12 amino acids long. With 6 bases removed from V and 5 bases from J, the gap between germline ends came to 8 bases. CDR3 sequence reads: CASRRRDQPQHF. The CDR3 DNA sequence: TGTGCCAGCAGACGTAGGGATCAGCCCCAGCATTTT.

This clone turned up a few times. The J gene is TRBJ2-3, the V gene TRBV6-5, with TRBD1 as a possible D gene (6 bases). This CDR3 is built from 13 residues. Germline assignment: CDR1 MNHEY and CDR2 SVGAGI. V shed 4 bases and J shed 4 bases, with 9 bases lying between them. CDR3 amino acids: CASSWDKSDTQYF. The DNA for the CDR3 is TGTGCCAGCAGTTGGGACAAATCAGATACGCAGTATTTT.

The chain recombines TRBV21-1 with TRBJ2-7; TRBD2, the D gene given by the table, was not confirmed from the DNA. TRBV21-1 is a known pseudogene. CDR3 length: 14 residues. CDR3 DNA sequence: TGTGCCAGCAGCCAAGGACGGGTGGCGGGCGAGCAGTACTTC. Its translation: CASSQGRVAGEQYF.

This chain connects TRBV5-1 to TRBJ2-5; 11 bases fit TRBD1. The CDR3 has 16 amino acids. Per the germline V gene, CDR1 is SGHRS and CDR2 is YFSETQ. J was trimmed by 5 bases and V by 2 bases; bases with no gene match: 8. This chain's CDR3 is CASSLAGQGVRETQYF. As DNA, the CDR3 is TGCGCCAGCAGCTTAGCGGGACAGGGGGTCAGGGAGACCCAGTACTTC.

The sample holds one count of this clone. The sample holds other DNA sequences that translate to the same CDR3. CDR3 DNA sequence: TGTGCCAGCAGCTTGGGCGGGAGCCTCTCCTACGAGCAGTACTTC. Its translation: CASSLGGSLSYEQYF. V usage is TRBV5-4 and J usage is TRBJ2-7; 7 bases agree with TRBD2. V shed 0 bases and J 0 bases; nucleotides not matched to a gene: 3. CDR1 SGHNT and CDR2 YYREEE come from the germline V gene (reference sequence). The CDR3 is 15 amino acids.

In nucleotides, the CDR3 is TGCGCCAGCAGTGAAGGGACTAGCGGAAAAGAGACCCAGTACTTC. Encoded protein: CASSEGTSGKETQYF. This chain connects TRBV10-1 to TRBJ2-5, with 11 bases fitting TRBD2. J gave up 3 bases and V 3 bases, and 3 bases lay outside the gene matches. The CDR3 totals 15 residues. The V gene's germline CDR1 is WNHNN and CDR2 SYGVQD (reference sequence).

In DNA form, the CDR3 reads TGTGCCACCAGCAGCCGTGTTTCTAGCACAGATACGCAGTATTTT. This codes for CATSSRVSSTDTQYF. The chain uses TRBV15 and TRBJ2-3; D unclear. V shed 3 bases and J shed 0 bases, with 10 bases lying between them. The CDR3 contains 15 residues. Germline lookup yields CDR1 LNHNV and CDR2 YYDKDF (reference sequence).

This chain joins TRBV5-4 and TRBJ2-7; TRBD2 aligns across 12 bases. V was clipped by 4 bases and J by 6 bases; unmatched bases: 8. Per germline, CDR1 SGHNT and CDR2 YYREEE (reference sequence). There are 15 residues in the CDR3. The CDR3 loop is CASSRQTSGRVEQYF. As DNA, the CDR3 is TGTGCCAGCAGCAGGCAGACTAGCGGGAGAGTCGAGCAGTACTTC. The full variable domain, completed using reference TRBV5-4 and TRBJ2-7, is ETGVTQSPTHLIKTRGQQVTLRCSSQSGHNTVSWYQQALGQGPQFIFQYYREEENGRGNFPPRFSGLQFPNYSSELNVNALELDDSALYLCASSRQTSGRVEQYFGPGTRLTVT.

This chain connects TRBV5-1 to TRBJ1-4; 7 bases agree with TRBD1. The ends lost 2 bases at V and 6 bases at J; junction bases unmatched: 4. CDR1 and CDR2 from the germline V gene are SGHRS and YFSETQ. The length of the CDR3 is 14 residues. Here the CDR3 DNA reads TGCGCCAGCAGCTTCGGGACAGCAGATGAAAAACTGTTTTTT. Residues: CASSFGTADEKLFF.

V gene TRBV10-3 combines with J gene TRBJ2-1; D is unclear. Trimming pared 7 bases from V and 10 bases from J, leaving 17 bases between. Per the germline V gene, CDR1 is ENHRY and CDR2 is SYGVKD. This CDR3 region has 13 residues. The CDR3 sequence is CAINSQFTLEQFF. CDR3 in DNA: TGTGCCATCAATTCCCAATTTACACTCGAGCAGTTCTTC.

V is TRBV7-9 and J is TRBJ2-7, with D perhaps TRBD2 (7 bases). Germline lookup yields CDR1 SEHNR and CDR2 FQNEAQ (reference sequence). The germline V and J ends were trimmed by 2 bases and 6 bases, with 20 bases remaining between them. This CDR3 is built from 16 residues. The CDR3 DNA sequence: TGTGCCAGCAGCTTAAGCCCCCAAGGGGGGGCCCTCGAGCAGTACTTC. Translating it yields CASSLSPQGGALEQYF.